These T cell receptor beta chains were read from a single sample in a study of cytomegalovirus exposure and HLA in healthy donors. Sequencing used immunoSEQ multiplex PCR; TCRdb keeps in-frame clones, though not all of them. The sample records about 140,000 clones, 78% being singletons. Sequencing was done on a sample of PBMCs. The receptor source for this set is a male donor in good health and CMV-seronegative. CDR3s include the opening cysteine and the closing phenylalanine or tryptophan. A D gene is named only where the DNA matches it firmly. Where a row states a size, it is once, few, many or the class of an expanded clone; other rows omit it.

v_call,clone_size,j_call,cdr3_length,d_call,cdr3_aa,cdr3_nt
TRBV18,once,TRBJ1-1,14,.,CASSPLEQGTEAFF,TGTGCCAGCTCACCACTGGAACAGGGAACTGAAGCTTTCTTT
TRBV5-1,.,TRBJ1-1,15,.,CASSSGSGLAAEAFF,TGCGCCAGCAGCTCCGGTTCCGGGTTGGCGGCTGAAGCTTTCTTT
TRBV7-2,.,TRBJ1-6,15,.,CASQTHRGKVSPLHF,TGTGCCAGCCAAACCCATCGGGGAAAGGTGTCACCCCTCCACTTT
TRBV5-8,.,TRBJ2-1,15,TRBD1,CASSLGDRSYNEQFF,TGTGCCAGCAGCTTGGGGGACAGAAGTTACAATGAGCAGTTCTTC
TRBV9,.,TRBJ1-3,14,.,CASSVDTKGNTIYF,TGTGCCAGCAGCGTGGACACCAAGGGAAACACCATATATTTT
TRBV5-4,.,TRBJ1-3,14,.,CASSFGGSGNTIYF,TGTGCCAGCAGCTTCGGAGGATCGGGAAACACCATATATTTT
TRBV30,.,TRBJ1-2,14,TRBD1,CAWDQDREVYGYTF,TGTGCCTGGGACCAGGACAGGGAGGTTTATGGCTACACCTTC
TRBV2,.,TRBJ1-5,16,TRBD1,CASSDSRDRGFQPQHF,TGTGCCAGCAGTGACTCACGGGACAGGGGGTTTCAGCCCCAGCATTTT
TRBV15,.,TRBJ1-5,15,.,CATSRDVTRDQPQHF,TGTGCCACCAGCAGAGACGTAACGAGAGATCAGCCCCAGCATTTT
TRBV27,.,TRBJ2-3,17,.,CASSKFSRSVSTDTQYF,TGTGCCAGCAGCAAATTCTCTAGATCCGTTAGCACAGATACGCAGTATTTT
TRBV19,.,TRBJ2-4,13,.,CASIGEAKNIQYF,TGTGCCAGTATCGGGGAGGCCAAAAACATTCAGTACTTC
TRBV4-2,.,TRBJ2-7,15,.,CASSQGPAGTYEQYF,TGTGCCAGCAGCCAAGGCCCGGCAGGGACCTACGAGCAGTACTTC
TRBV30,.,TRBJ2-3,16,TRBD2,CAWSAPGREGVDTQYF,TGTGCCTGGAGTGCCCCAGGGCGGGAGGGGGTAGATACGCAGTATTTT
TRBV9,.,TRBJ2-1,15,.,CASSPHAVSYNEQFF,TGTGCCAGCAGCCCCCACGCGGTGTCCTACAATGAGCAGTTCTTC
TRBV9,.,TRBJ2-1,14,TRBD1,CASSTGGASNEQFF,TGTGCCAGCAGCACAGGGGGCGCGAGCAATGAGCAGTTCTTC
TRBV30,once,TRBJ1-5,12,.,CAWSRSNQPQHF,TGTGCCTGGAGTCGGAGCAATCAGCCCCAGCATTTT
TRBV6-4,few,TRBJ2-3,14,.,CASSDGGATDTQYF,TGTGCCAGCAGTGACGGGGGGGCCACAGATACGCAGTATTTT
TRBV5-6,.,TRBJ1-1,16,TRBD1,CASSFGTGGLSSEAFF,TGTGCCAGCAGCTTCGGGACAGGGGGCTTGTCCAGTGAAGCTTTCTTT
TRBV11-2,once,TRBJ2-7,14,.,CASSSDSTVSEQYF,TGTGCCAGCAGCTCCGACTCGACCGTGAGCGAGCAGTACTTC
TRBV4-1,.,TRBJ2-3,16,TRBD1,CARPQGTSTSTDTQYF,TGCGCCCGCCCACAGGGGACAAGCACTAGCACAGATACGCAGTATTTT
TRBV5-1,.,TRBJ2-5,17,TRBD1,CASSLGNAGTGDETQYF,TGCGCCAGCAGCTTGGGGAACGCCGGGACAGGGGACGAGACCCAGTACTTC
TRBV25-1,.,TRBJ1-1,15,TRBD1,CASSYHRGRGAEAFF,TGTGCCAGCAGTTACCACAGGGGGCGAGGGGCTGAAGCTTTCTTT
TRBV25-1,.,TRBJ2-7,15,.,CASSSPGQLFFEQYF,TGTGCCAGCAGCTCACCGGGTCAGTTGTTCTTTGAGCAGTACTTC
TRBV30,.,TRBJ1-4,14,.,CAWRIGGPGEKLFF,TGTGCCTGGAGGATCGGGGGGCCGGGTGAAAAACTGTTTTTT
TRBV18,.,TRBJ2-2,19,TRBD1,CASSPLSHRGQGNTGELFF,TGTGCCAGCTCACCACTTTCTCACCGGGGACAGGGGAACACCGGGGAGCTGTTTTTT
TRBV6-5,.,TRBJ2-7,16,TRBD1,CASSYSGTGLSYEQYF,TGTGCCAGCAGTTACTCAGGGACAGGGTTATCCTACGAGCAGTACTTC
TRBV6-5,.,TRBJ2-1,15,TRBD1,CDSSSPDRGPYEQFF,TGTGACAGCAGTTCCCCGGACAGGGGGCCATATGAGCAGTTCTTC
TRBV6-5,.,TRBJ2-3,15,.,CASSGTFFGTDTQYF,TGTGCCAGCAGCGGGACTTTTTTCGGCACAGATACGCAGTATTTT
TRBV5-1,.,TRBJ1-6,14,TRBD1,CASRRDRGGTPLHF,TGCGCCAGCAGACGAGACAGGGGTGGAACACCCCTCCACTTT
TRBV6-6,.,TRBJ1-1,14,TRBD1,CASSQGARGTEAFF,TGTGCCAGCAGTCAGGGGGCTCGGGGCACTGAAGCTTTCTTT
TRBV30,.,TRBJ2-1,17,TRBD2,CAWSVLAGLSSYNEQFF,TGTGCCTGGAGTGTACTAGCGGGACTAAGCTCCTACAATGAGCAGTTCTTC
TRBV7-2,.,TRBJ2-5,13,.,CASRRGLTETQYF,TGTGCCAGCAGGCGGGGGCTCACGGAGACCCAGTACTTC
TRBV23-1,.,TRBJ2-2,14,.,CASSQYKGRGELFF,TGCGCCAGCAGTCAATATAAGGGGCGCGGGGAGCTGTTTTTT
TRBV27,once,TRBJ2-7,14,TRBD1,CASSFRQGTYEQYF,TGTGCCAGCAGTTTCCGACAGGGAACCTACGAGCAGTACTTC
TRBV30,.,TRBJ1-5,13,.,CAWGQSGNQPQHF,TGTGCCTGGGGACAGTCGGGCAATCAGCCCCAGCATTTT
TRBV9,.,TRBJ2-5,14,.,CASSVVGEKETQYF,TGTGCCAGCAGCGTAGTAGGGGAAAAAGAGACCCAGTACTTC
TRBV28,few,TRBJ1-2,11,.,CATLRGYGYTF,TGTGCCACCCTGCGGGGCTATGGCTACACCTTC
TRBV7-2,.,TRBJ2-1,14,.,CASSPTRALGEQFF,TGTGCCAGCAGCCCAACTAGGGCGTTGGGTGAGCAGTTCTTC
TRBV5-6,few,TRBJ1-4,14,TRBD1,CASSFRTGVEKLFF,TGTGCCAGCAGCTTTCGGACAGGGGTGGAAAAACTGTTTTTT
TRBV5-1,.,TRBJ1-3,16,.,CASSPSGKRSGNTIYF,TGCGCCAGCAGTCCTTCCGGGAAGCGGTCTGGAAACACCATATATTTT
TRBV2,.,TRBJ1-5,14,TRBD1,CASSGTGNYQPQHF,TGTGCCAGCAGTGGGACAGGAAATTATCAGCCCCAGCATTTT
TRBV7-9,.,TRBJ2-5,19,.,CASSFAGGQPTRDPRMTYF,TGTGCCAGCAGCTTCGCCGGGGGACAGCCGACAAGAGACCCAAGGATGACGTACTTC
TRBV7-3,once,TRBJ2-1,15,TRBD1,CASSLDRGSYNEQFF,TGTGCCAGCAGCTTAGACAGGGGTTCCTACAATGAGCAGTTCTTC
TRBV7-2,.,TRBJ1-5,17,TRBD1,CASSSWTGLPNHQPQHF,TGTGCCAGCAGCTCCTGGACAGGTCTGCCGAACCATCAGCCCCAGCATTTT
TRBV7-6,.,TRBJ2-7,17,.,CASSLAPGAREGGEQYF,TGTGCCAGCAGCTTAGCGCCCGGGGCTAGAGAGGGGGGGGAGCAGTACTTC
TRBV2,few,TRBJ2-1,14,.,CASSLEGPYNEQFF,TGTGCCAGCAGCCTGGAGGGCCCCTACAATGAGCAGTTCTTC
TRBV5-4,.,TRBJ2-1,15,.,CASSVPGSSYNEQFF,TGTGCCAGCAGCGTACCGGGGAGCTCCTACAATGAGCAGTTCTTC
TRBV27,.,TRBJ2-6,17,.,CASSDIGVLPGANVLTF,TGTGCCAGCAGTGATATCGGGGTTCTTCCTGGGGCCAACGTCCTGACTTTC
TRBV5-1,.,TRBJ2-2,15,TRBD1,CASSPGQGNTGELFF,TGCGCCAGCAGCCCGGGACAGGGGAACACCGGGGAGCTGTTTTTT
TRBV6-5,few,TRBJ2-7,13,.,CASSYDYSYEQYF,TGTGCCAGCAGTTACGACTATTCCTACGAGCAGTACTTC